This T cell receptor (beta chain) was captured by sequencing in a study of identical twins. TCRdb used MiXCR to reprocess the 5' RACE reads, holding one entry per CDR3 protein. This sample has hundreds of thousands of distinct CDR3 sequences, with roughly 10% found just once. Study-level results: For out-of-frame alpha sequences shared by twins, low generation probability was in excess.

A remark on this clonotype: Its antigen is not known. A much larger clone sits a single nucleotide away, making a read error possible.

These data also formed part of another study, on yellow fever vaccine responses in identical twins.

The specimen sequenced was CD8+ T cells sorted from blood. This receptor was identified in a woman under 30 in good health.

The CDR3 reads CSARLAGNEHFF. The CDR3 DNA is TGCAGTGCTAGACTAGCGGGCAATGAGCACTTCTTC. The J gene is TRBJ2-1, the V gene TRBV20-1; 8 bases align to TRBD2. Germline V gives CDR1 DFQATT, CDR2 SNEGSKA (reference sequence). The CDR3 is made up of 12 amino acids.